One TCR beta chain is described in this entry. Each sample had two DNA replicates, roughly 0.5 ug blood or about 1.5 ug tissue. Clones were read by immunoSEQ multiplex PCR, and TCRdb kept only the in-frame ones, dropping some. The sample yields 30,000 or so clones, under 75% seen once. This specimen belongs to a study of early stage breast cancer tumors. The sequence was obtained from a person in their fifties with breast cancer. The sample was blood.

The CDR3 nucleotides read TGCAGCGTTATGACAGGGGACACTGAAGCTTTCTTT. This encodes CSVMTGDTEAFF. This rearrangement joins TRBV29-1 to TRBJ1-1, with 8 positions matching TRBD1. Per the germline V gene, CDR1 is SQVTM and CDR2 is ANQGSEA. This CDR3 has 12 residues. V lost 5 bases and J lost 3; bases outside the gene matches: 2. Looking up the rest from reference TRBV29-1 and TRBJ1-1 gives the full variable domain: SAVISQKPSRDICQRGTSLTIQCQVDSQVTMMFWYRQQPGQSLTLIATANQGSEATYESGFVIDKFPISRPNLTFSTLTVSNMSPEDSSIYLCSVMTGDTEAFFGQGTRLTVV.